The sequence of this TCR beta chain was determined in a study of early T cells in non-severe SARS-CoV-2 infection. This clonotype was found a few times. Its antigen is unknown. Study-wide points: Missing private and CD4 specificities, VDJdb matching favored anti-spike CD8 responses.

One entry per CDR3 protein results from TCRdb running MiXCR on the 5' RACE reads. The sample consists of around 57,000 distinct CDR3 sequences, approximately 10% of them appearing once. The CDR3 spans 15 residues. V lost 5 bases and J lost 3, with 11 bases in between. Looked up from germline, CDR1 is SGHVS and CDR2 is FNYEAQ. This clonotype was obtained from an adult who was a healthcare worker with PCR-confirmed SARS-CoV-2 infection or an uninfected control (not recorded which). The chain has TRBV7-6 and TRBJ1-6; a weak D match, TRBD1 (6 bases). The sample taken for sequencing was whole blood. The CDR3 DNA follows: TGTGCCAGCAGCCACGGACAGAGCTATAATTCACCCCTCCACTTT. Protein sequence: CASSHGQSYNSPLHF.